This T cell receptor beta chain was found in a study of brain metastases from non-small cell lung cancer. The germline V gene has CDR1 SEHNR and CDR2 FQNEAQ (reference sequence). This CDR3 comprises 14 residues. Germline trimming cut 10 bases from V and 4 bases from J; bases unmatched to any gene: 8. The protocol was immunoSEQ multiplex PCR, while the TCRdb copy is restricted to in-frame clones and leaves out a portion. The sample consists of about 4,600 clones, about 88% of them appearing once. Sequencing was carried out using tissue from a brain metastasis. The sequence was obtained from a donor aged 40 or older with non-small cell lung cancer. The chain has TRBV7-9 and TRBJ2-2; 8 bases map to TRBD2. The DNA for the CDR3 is TGTGCCACTAGCGGGCCCGTGGGCACCGGGGAGCTGTTTTTT. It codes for CATSGPVGTGELFF.